A selection of T cell receptor beta chains follows, all from one sample in a study of cytomegalovirus exposure and HLA in healthy donors. Sequencing was performed with immunoSEQ multiplex PCR; in TCRdb, only in-frame clones are kept and a portion is missing. The data show about 200,000 clones, roughly 80% seen once. The sample was PBMCs. The origin of the receptors is a man aged 25 to 45 in good health and CMV-seronegative. Each CDR3 is given with its conserved first and last residue. A D gene is named only where the DNA matches it firmly. Where a row states a size, it is once, few, many or the class of an expanded clone; other rows omit it.

d_gene,j_gene,abundance,v_gene,CDR3nt,CDR3aa
TRBD1,TRBJ1-5,-,TRBV7-9,TGTGCCAGCAGCGGGACAGCACAACAGCCCCAGCATTTT,CASSGTAQQPQHF
-,TRBJ1-1,-,TRBV9,TGTGCCAGCAGCCCGACCCCGTTTACTGGAACAGTGTTTTCGGATCAACGGAACACTGAAGCTTTCTTT,CASSPTPFTGTVFSDQRNTEAFF
TRBD1,TRBJ2-2,-,TRBV28,TGTGCCAGCCAACAGGGGGAAGTGGACACCGGGGAGCTGTTTTTT,CASQQGEVDTGELFF
TRBD1,TRBJ1-2,-,TRBV7-3,TGTGCCAGCAGTCCGACAGGGGGCGAAGGGTATGGCTACACCTTC,CASSPTGGEGYGYTF
TRBD1,TRBJ2-5,-,TRBV7-9,TGTGCCAGCAGCTTGACAGGGGTCCTCCAAGAGACCCAGTACTTC,CASSLTGVLQETQYF
-,TRBJ2-5,-,TRBV6-6,TGTGCCAGCAGTTACCCCGGTGAGACCCAGTACTTC,CASSYPGETQYF
-,TRBJ1-1,-,TRBV5-4,TGTGCCAGCAGCTTGTCGAGTGTGGAGGAAGCTTTCTTT,CASSLSSVEEAFF
-,TRBJ1-5,-,TRBV18,TGTGCCAGCTCACCCAGCGTCAATCAGCCCCAGCATTTT,CASSPSVNQPQHF
TRBD1,TRBJ1-2,-,TRBV7-2,TGTGCCAGCAGCTCCACAGGGGTAGCTAACTATGGCTACACCTTC,CASSSTGVANYGYTF
TRBD1,TRBJ2-1,once,TRBV29-1,TGCAGCGTTGAGGGCGGGACAGGCCTCCAAGGGCAGTTCTTC,CSVEGGTGLQGQFF
-,TRBJ2-7,-,TRBV9,TGTGCCAGCAGCGTAGGAGGGGGGACAGAAGACGAGCAGTACTTC,CASSVGGGTEDEQYF
-,TRBJ2-1,-,TRBV28,TGTGCCAGCAGTTTATTACTAAGCTACAATGAGCAGTTCTTC,CASSLLLSYNEQFF
TRBD1,TRBJ2-7,-,TRBV28,TGTGCCAGCAGACAGGGGACGTACGAGCAGTACTTC,CASRQGTYEQYF
-,TRBJ1-5,few,TRBV7-9,TGTGCCAGCAGCCTCGTGGGAGGTCGGGATGGCAATCAGCCCCAGCATTTT,CASSLVGGRDGNQPQHF
TRBD2,TRBJ2-7,-,TRBV28,TGTGCCAGCAGTTTTGTGGGAGGGTTCTACGAGCAGTACTTC,CASSFVGGFYEQYF
-,TRBJ2-5,-,TRBV7-6,TGTGCCAGCAGCTTAGGCCTGGCAACGGAGACCCAGTACTTC,CASSLGLATETQYF
TRBD2,TRBJ2-3,-,TRBV9,TGTGCCAGCAGCGTAGATGGGGCGGGGGGCTTTCGCACAGATACGCAGTATTTT,CASSVDGAGGFRTDTQYF
-,TRBJ2-7,-,TRBV6-5,TGTGCCAGCAGCAAAGCCAAAGAAGTGGCCTACGAGCAGTACTTC,CASSKAKEVAYEQYF
TRBD1,TRBJ1-1,-,TRBV27,TGTGCCAGCAGCTTCACCCCCCCCGACAGGGTGTTTAACACTGAAGCTTTCTTT,CASSFTPPDRVFNTEAFF
TRBD2,TRBJ2-1,-,TRBV6-1,TGTGCCAGCAGAGGACTACGGGGGGGGTACAATGAGCAGTTCTTC,CASRGLRGGYNEQFF
TRBD1,TRBJ2-2,-,TRBV2,TGTGCCAGCAGCGGACAGGGAGTCGCCGGGGAGCTGTTTTTT,CASSGQGVAGELFF
TRBD2,TRBJ2-7,-,TRBV7-8,TGTGCCAGCAGCTATAGCGGGGTGCGGTACGAGCAGTACTTC,CASSYSGVRYEQYF
-,TRBJ2-5,-,TRBV18,TGTGCCAGCCGGGACTTCCAAGAGACCCAGTACTTC,CASRDFQETQYF
-,TRBJ1-1,-,TRBV5-4,TGTGCCAGCAGGGGGGCAGGGACTGAAGCTTTCTTT,CASRGAGTEAFF
TRBD1,TRBJ1-2,few,TRBV5-5,TGTGCCAGCAGCCGTGGGACAGGGGTTAACTATGGCTACACCTTC,CASSRGTGVNYGYTF
-,TRBJ2-7,few,TRBV6-5,TGTGCCAGCAGTTACGGAGACTCCCCAATCTACGAGCAGTACTTC,CASSYGDSPIYEQYF
-,TRBJ1-1,-,TRBV5-6,TGTGCCAGCAGCTTACAAGAGAACACTGAAGCTTTCTTT,CASSLQENTEAFF
-,TRBJ1-2,-,TRBV7-9,TGTGCCAGCAGCTTAGCAGGGGACTATGGCTACACCTTC,CASSLAGDYGYTF
TRBD1,TRBJ2-7,-,TRBV2,TGTGCCAGCCGGGACGGAGGGACAGGGTCCTACGAGCAGTACTTC,CASRDGGTGSYEQYF
TRBD1,TRBJ1-2,few,TRBV29-1,TGCAGCGCCGACATGACAGGGAACTATGGCTACACCTTC,CSADMTGNYGYTF
-,TRBJ1-6,-,TRBV28,TGTGCCAGCAGTTTTACAGGGAACAATTCACCCCTCCACTTT,CASSFTGNNSPLHF
TRBD1,TRBJ2-7,-,TRBV28,TGTGCCAGCAGCCACCCGACAGGGGTCGCCTACGAGCAGTACTTC,CASSHPTGVAYEQYF
TRBD1,TRBJ2-1,-,TRBV11-2,TGTGCCAGCAGCTTCGACAGGGGTCCGGTCTACAATGAGCAGTTCTTC,CASSFDRGPVYNEQFF
-,TRBJ2-1,-,TRBV29-1,TGCAGCGTTCAAACTAGCACACAGTTCTTC,CSVQTSTQFF
TRBD1,TRBJ1-2,-,TRBV6-1,TGTGCCAGCAGTGGGGCCATCGGGACAGGTGAATCCTACACCTTC,CASSGAIGTGESYTF
TRBD1,TRBJ2-3,-,TRBV6-5,TGTGCCAGCAGCCCGTGGACAGGTAGCACAGATACGCAGTATTTT,CASSPWTGSTDTQYF
-,TRBJ1-1,-,TRBV7-6,TGTGCCAGCAGTGATCGGGGTACTGAAGCTTTCTTT,CASSDRGTEAFF
-,TRBJ1-2,-,TRBV6-1,TGTGCCAGCATCGGGTATCGGGACTACACCTTC,CASIGYRDYTF
TRBD1,TRBJ2-7,-,TRBV18,TGTGCCAGCTCACCGGAGACAGGGGGTGAGCAGTACTTC,CASSPETGGEQYF
-,TRBJ1-2,-,TRBV4-3,TGCGCCAGCAGCCAACAGGGGTCCTATGGCTACACCTTC,CASSQQGSYGYTF
TRBD2,TRBJ2-3,-,TRBV27,TGTGCCAGCAGTTTACGGCTAGCGGGGGGCACAGATACGCAATATTTT,CASSLRLAGGTDTQYF
-,TRBJ2-7,few,TRBV5-6,TGTGCCAGCAGCTTGCAGGGGAACTACGAGCAGTACTTC,CASSLQGNYEQYF
TRBD1,TRBJ1-2,-,TRBV13,TGTGCCAGCAGCGGGACAGGAGACGGGGGCTACACCTTC,CASSGTGDGGYTF
-,TRBJ2-1,-,TRBV2,TGTGCCAGCACTATCGAGGGGGGACAGTGGACCTACAATGAGCAGTTCTTC,CASTIEGGQWTYNEQFF
TRBD1,TRBJ2-2,-,TRBV9,TGTGCCAGCAGCGTTGGCAGGGGGATATCCGGGGAGCTGTTTTTT,CASSVGRGISGELFF
TRBD2,TRBJ2-7,-,TRBV10-3,TGTGCCATCAGCGTTAGCGGGGGGTACTACGAGCAGTACTTC,CAISVSGGYYEQYF
-,TRBJ1-5,-,TRBV2,TGTGCCAGCAGGAGCTTTATAGGGGTCGGTCAGCCCCAGCATTTT,CASRSFIGVGQPQHF
TRBD1,TRBJ2-7,once,TRBV5-1,TGCGCCAGCCCTAAATTTTGGGACAGGGGGCCATCTGACCCTCCCTACGAGCAGTACTTC,CASPKFWDRGPSDPPYEQYF
-,TRBJ2-5,few,TRBV7-9,TGTGCCAGCAGCCCCCATGCGGGTACGGGGTACCAAGAGACCCAGTACTTC,CASSPHAGTGYQETQYF
TRBD2,TRBJ2-7,-,TRBV14,TGTGCCAGCAGCCGGGGACTAGCGGGGATCGGGTACGAGCAGTACTTC,CASSRGLAGIGYEQYF
-,TRBJ2-1,-,TRBV27,TGTGCCAGCCTTAGGGGGGGAGAGCAGTTCTTC,CASLRGGEQFF
TRBD1,TRBJ2-1,-,TRBV5-1,TGCGCCAGCAGGAACAGGGGTACCTACAATGAGCAGTTCTTC,CASRNRGTYNEQFF
TRBD1,TRBJ2-7,-,TRBV19,TGTGCCAGCAGGGACAGGGGTACAACCTACGAGCAGTACTTC,CASRDRGTTYEQYF